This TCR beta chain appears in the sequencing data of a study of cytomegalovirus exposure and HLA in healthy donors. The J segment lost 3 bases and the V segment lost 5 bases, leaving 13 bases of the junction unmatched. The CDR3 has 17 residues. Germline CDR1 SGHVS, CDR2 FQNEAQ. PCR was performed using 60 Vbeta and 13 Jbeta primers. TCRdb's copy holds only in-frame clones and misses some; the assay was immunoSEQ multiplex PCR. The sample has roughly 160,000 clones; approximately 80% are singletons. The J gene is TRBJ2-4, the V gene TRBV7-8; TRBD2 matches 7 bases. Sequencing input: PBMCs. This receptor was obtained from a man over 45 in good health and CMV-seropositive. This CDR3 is CASSQGGLVKGKNIQYF. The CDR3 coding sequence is TGTGCCAGCAGCCAAGGCGGACTAGTTAAGGGCAAAAACATTCAGTACTTC.